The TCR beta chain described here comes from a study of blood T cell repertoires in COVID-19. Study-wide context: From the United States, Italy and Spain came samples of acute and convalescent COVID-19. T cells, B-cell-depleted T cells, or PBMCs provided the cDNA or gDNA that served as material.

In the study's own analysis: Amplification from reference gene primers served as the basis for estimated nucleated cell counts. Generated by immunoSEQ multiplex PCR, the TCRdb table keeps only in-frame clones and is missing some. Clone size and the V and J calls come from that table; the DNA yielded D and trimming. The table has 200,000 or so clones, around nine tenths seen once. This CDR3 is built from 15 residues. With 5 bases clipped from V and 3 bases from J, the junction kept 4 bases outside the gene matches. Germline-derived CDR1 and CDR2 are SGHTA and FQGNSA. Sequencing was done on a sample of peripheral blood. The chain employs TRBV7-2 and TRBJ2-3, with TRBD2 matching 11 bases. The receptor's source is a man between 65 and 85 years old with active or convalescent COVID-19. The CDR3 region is CASSPASGRTDTQYF. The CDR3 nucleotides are TGTGCCAGCAGCCCAGCTAGCGGGAGGACAGATACGCAGTATTTT.